These 11 T cell receptor beta chains came from one sample sequenced in a study of post-analysis software for immune sequencing data. The study's findings and limits: TRBV5-6, TRBV5-1 and TRBV20-1 were among roughly five TRBV segments more frequent in patients than controls.

Each TCR beta cDNA library carried unique molecular identifiers. TCRdb processed the PCR reads anew with MiXCR; each CDR3 protein has one entry. The repertoire holds about 540,000 distinct CDR3 sequences, with around a third as singletons. These receptors have no identified antigens. Sequencing was carried out using blood. The receptors here all came from a girl aged 2-17 years with multiple sclerosis.

The V gene is TRBV19, the J gene TRBJ2-5; 9 positions match TRBD1. The CDR3 consists of 15 residues. V gave up 6 bases and J gave up 2 bases; unmatched junction bases: 7. Per germline, CDR1 LNHDA and CDR2 SQIVND (reference sequence). This CDR3 reads CASRPRQGGQETQYF. The CDR3 region has the DNA TGTGCCAGTAGACCCAGACAGGGGGGACAAGAGACCCAGTACTTC.

This chain connects TRBV15 to TRBJ2-7; D is perhaps TRBD2 (6 bases). Germline V gene sequence: CDR1 LNHNV, CDR2 YYDKDF (reference sequence). CDR3 size: 14 residues. Trimming removed 0 bases from V and 10 bases from J, with 16 bases in between. The CDR3 here is CATSRDQGGEAQYF. CDR3 coding DNA: TGTGCCACCAGCAGAGATCAGGGAGGAGAGGCCCAGTACTTC.

V usage is TRBV29-1 and J usage is TRBJ2-1; D is perhaps TRBD2 (6 bases). Germline-derived CDR1 and CDR2 are SQVTM and ANQGSEA. The CDR3 is 14 residues long. The V and J ends lost 1 base and 5 bases respectively, with 12 bases between them. The CDR3: CSVEVAGKDNEQFF. In DNA form, the CDR3 reads TGCAGCGTTGAAGTTGCGGGGAAGGACAATGAGCAGTTCTTC.

This clonotype has a handful of counts. The V call is TRBV15, the J call TRBJ1-4; no definite D call. CDR1 is LNHNV, CDR2 YYDKDF, per germline (reference sequence). The ends were cut back, 0 bases at V and 5 bases at J, with 4 bases in the middle. The CDR3 totals 13 residues. CDR3 sequence reads: CATSRDLNEKLFF. DNA for the CDR3: TGTGCCACCAGCAGAGATCTGAATGAAAAACTGTTTTTT.

Note on this clonotype: This could be a read error, since a much larger clone is one nucleotide away. The chain has TRBV6-4 and TRBJ2-3; D is unresolved. CDR1 MRHNA and CDR2 SNTAGT come from the germline V gene. V lost 6 bases and J 9 bases, leaving 16 bases between the germline ends. The length of the CDR3 is 13 residues. The CDR3 is CASRADRLQTQYF. CDR3 DNA sequence: TGTGCCAGCAGGGCGGACCGTCTCCAGACGCAGTATTTT.

This clonotype was counted only a few times. The chain combines TRBV10-3 with TRBJ2-5; D call uncertain. This CDR3 has 14 amino acids. In germline, CDR1 is ENHRY, CDR2 SYGVKD. V dropped 2 bases and J dropped 2 bases, with 9 bases sitting between them. CDR3 sequence reads: CAISEGNKQETQYF. In nucleotides, the CDR3 is TGTGCCATCAGTGAGGGGAATAAACAAGAGACCCAGTACTTC.

The gene calls are TRBV5-6 and TRBJ2-7; no clear D. Trimming took off 1 base at V and 3 bases at J, with 5 bases between the two ends. In germline, CDR1 is SGHDT, CDR2 YYEEEE. This CDR3 region has 12 residues. DNA for the CDR3: TGTGCCAGCAGCTTGAACAACTACGAGCAGTACTTC. The encoded protein is CASSLNNYEQYF.

The V call is TRBV5-1, the J call TRBJ2-3; 7 bases match TRBD1. V was clipped by 3 bases and J by 3 bases; unmatched bases: 7. Germline V lookup: CDR1 SGHRS, CDR2 YFSETQ. This CDR3 has 15 amino acids. In DNA, the CDR3 is TGCGCCAGCAGCTCGCAGGGGGTGATGACAGATACGCAGTATTTT. The encoded protein is CASSSQGVMTDTQYF.

The rearrangement links TRBV4-2 to TRBJ1-2, with D maybe TRBD1 (6 bases). CDR1 and CDR2 from the germline V gene are LGHNA and YNFKEQ. The ends were cut back, 1 base at V and 8 bases at J, with 17 bases in the middle. The CDR3 is made up of 15 amino acids. CDR3 protein: CASSQASPGDTGYTF. The CDR3 DNA sequence: TGTGCCAGCAGCCAAGCGTCCCCAGGGGATACCGGCTACACCTTC.

J is TRBJ2-1 and V is TRBV7-9, with D tentatively TRBD2 (6 bases). There are 14 residues in the CDR3. Trimming took off 1 base at V and 6 bases at J, with 10 bases between the two ends. Germline V gene sequence: CDR1 SEHNR, CDR2 FQNEAQ (reference sequence). The CDR3 is CASSLEEGRNEQFF. CDR3 in DNA: TGTGCCAGCAGCTTAGAGGAGGGACGCAATGAGCAGTTCTTC.

The chain links TRBV12-3 or TRBV12-4 to TRBJ1-5; 8 bases align to TRBD1. Trimming at V came to 1 base and at J to 5 bases, leaving 4 bases not matched to a gene. The CDR3 has 15 residues. CDR3 sequence (DNA): TGTGCCAGCAGTTTAGGGGACAGGAACCATCAGCCCCAGCATTTT. Translation: CASSLGDRNHQPQHF.